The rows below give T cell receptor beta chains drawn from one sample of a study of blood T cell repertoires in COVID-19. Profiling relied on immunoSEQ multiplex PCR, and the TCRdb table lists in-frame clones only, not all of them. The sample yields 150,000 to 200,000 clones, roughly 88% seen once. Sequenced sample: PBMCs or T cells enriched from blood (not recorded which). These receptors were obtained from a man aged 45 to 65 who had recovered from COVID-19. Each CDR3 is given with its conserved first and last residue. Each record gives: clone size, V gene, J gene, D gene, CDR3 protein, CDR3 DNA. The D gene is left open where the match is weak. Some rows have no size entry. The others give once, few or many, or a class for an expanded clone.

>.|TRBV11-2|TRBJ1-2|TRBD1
CASSPARQGNYGYTF
TGTGCCAGCAGCCCTGCCAGACAGGGAAACTATGGCTACACCTTC
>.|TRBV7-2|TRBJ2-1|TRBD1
CASSLGVSAGQGYNEQFF
TGTGCCAGCAGCCTCGGTGTTTCGGCGGGACAGGGGTACAATGAGCAGTTCTTC
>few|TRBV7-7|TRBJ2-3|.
CASPRGTGSTDTQYF
TGTGCTAGCCCCCGGGGGACCGGTTCCACAGATACGCAGTATTTT
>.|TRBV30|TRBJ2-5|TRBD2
CAFQRGGRETQYF
TGTGCCTTTCAGCGGGGGGGCCGGGAGACCCAGTACTTC
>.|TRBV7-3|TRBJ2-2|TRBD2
CASSLTGLGRELFF
TGTGCCAGCAGCTTAACGGGACTAGGCCGGGAGCTGTTTTTT
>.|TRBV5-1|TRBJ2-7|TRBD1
CASSLGDRVISKYF
TGCGCCAGCAGCTTAGGGGACAGGGTGATCTCGAAGTACTTC
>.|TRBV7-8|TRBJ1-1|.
CASSLATGNTEAFF
TGTGCCAGCAGCTTAGCGACAGGGAACACTGAAGCTTTCTTT
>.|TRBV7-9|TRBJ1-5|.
CASSLGQGTNQPQHF
TGTGCCAGCAGCTTAGGGCAGGGGACCAATCAGCCCCAGCATTTT
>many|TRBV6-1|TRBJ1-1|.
CASSESYAINTEAFF
TGTGCCAGCAGTGAATCATATGCTATCAACACTGAAGCTTTCTTT
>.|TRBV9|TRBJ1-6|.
CASSARQDLNSPLHF
TGTGCCAGCAGCGCCAGACAGGATCTCAATTCACCCCTCCACTTT
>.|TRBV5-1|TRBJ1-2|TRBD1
CASSPDRGQSGYTF
TGCGCCAGCAGTCCGGACAGGGGCCAGTCGGGCTACACCTTC
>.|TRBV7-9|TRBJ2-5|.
CASSLRTETQYF
TGTGCCAGCAGCCTACGGACTGAGACCCAGTACTTC
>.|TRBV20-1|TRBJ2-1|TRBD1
CSAEGQAAQFF
TGCAGTGCCGAGGGACAGGCTGCGCAGTTCTTC
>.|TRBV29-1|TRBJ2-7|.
CSVLPATGRFYEQYF
TGCAGCGTTCTGCCCGCGACAGGGAGGTTCTACGAGCAGTACTTC
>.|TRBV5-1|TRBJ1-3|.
CASSPSGSGNTIYF
TGCGCCAGCAGCCCTAGTGGCTCTGGAAACACCATATATTTT
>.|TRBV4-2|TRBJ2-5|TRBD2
CASSQGYLAGGSETQYF
TGTGCCAGCAGCCAAGGTTATCTAGCGGGGGGTTCGGAGACCCAGTACTTC
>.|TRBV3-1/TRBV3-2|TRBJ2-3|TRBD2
CASSLTSGGTDTQYF
TGTGCCAGCAGCCTAACTAGCGGGGGCACAGATACGCAGTATTTT
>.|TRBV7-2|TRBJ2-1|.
CASSFVGGPFNEQFF
TGTGCCAGCAGCTTTGTGGGGGGGCCTTTTAATGAGCAGTTCTTC
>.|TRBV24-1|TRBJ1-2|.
CATSDPTGGGYTF
TGTGCCACCAGTGATCCGACAGGTGGTGGCTACACCTTC
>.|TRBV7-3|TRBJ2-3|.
CASTSTGGQGDTQYF
TGTGCCAGCACCTCAACCGGGGGGCAAGGAGATACGCAGTATTTT
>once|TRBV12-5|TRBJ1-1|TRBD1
CASGLHGTGMSAEAFF
TGTGCTAGTGGTTTGCACGGGACAGGAATGAGCGCTGAAGCTTTCTTT
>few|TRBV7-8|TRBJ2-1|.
CASNYGAGEWGEQFF
TGTGCCAGCAACTACGGGGCAGGGGAATGGGGTGAGCAGTTCTTC
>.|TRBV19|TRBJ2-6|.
CASSPGSTAGANVLTF
TGTGCCAGTAGTCCCGGGAGCACCGCTGGGGCCAACGTCCTGACTTTC
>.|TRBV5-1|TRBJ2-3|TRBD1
CASSSRDRGRDTQYF
TGCGCCAGCAGCAGCCGGGACAGGGGGCGGGATACGCAGTATTTT
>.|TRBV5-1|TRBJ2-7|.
CASSLALGQREQYF
TGCGCCAGCAGCTTGGCCTTAGGACAGAGGGAGCAGTACTTC
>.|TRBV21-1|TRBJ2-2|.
CASSAGEERGLGELFF
TGTGCCAGCAGCGCCGGGGAGGAGCGGGGACTCGGGGAGCTGTTTTTT
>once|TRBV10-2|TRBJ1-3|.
CASSEGGTGNTIYF
TGCGCCAGCAGTGAGGGGGGGACTGGAAACACCATATATTTT
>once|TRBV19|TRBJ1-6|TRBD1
CASSRQGAGSPLHF
TGTGCCAGTAGCCGACAGGGGGCCGGTTCACCCCTCCACTTT
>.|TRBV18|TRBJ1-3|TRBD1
CASSPRTGPGNTIYF
TGTGCCAGCTCACCAAGGACAGGGCCTGGAAACACCATATATTTT
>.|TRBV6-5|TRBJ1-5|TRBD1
CASRAEGGHQPQHF
TGTGCCAGCAGGGCTGAAGGGGGCCATCAGCCCCAGCATTTT
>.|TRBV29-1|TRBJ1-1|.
CSVDRTVNTEAFF
TGCAGCGTTGACCGGACAGTGAACACTGAAGCTTTCTTT
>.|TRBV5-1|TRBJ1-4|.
CASSFRGSTNEKLFF
TGCGCCAGCAGCTTCCGGGGGTCGACTAATGAAAAACTGTTTTTT
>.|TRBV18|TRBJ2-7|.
CASSPGEGSYF
TGTGCCAGCTCACCGGGCGAGGGTTCGTACTTC
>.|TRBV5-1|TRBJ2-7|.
CASSSLGQTYEQYF
TGCGCCAGCAGCTCTCTTGGGCAGACCTACGAGCAGTACTTC
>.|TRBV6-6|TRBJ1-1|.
CASSYSKQGSTEAFF
TGTGCCAGCAGTTACTCGAAACAGGGATCCACTGAAGCTTTCTTT
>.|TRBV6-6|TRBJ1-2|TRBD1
CASRPTGAQTGYTF
TGTGCCAGCAGGCCCACAGGGGCCCAAACTGGCTACACCTTC
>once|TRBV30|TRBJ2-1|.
CAWSVRPPTGLYNEQFF
TGTGCCTGGAGTGTACGCCCCCCCACAGGTCTTTACAATGAGCAGTTCTTC